The clone carrying this T cell receptor (beta chain) occurred a few times. Use of 60 Vbeta and 13 Jbeta primers characterized the PCR. Sequencing used immunoSEQ multiplex PCR; TCRdb keeps in-frame clones, though not all of them. The repertoire holds about 150,000 clones, with around 10% as singletons. The data originate from a study of cytomegalovirus exposure and HLA in healthy donors. CDR1 and CDR2 from the germline V gene are MNHEY and SMNVEV (reference sequence). Deletions cut 1 base from V and 10 bases from J, with 8 bases between. The CDR3 runs to 12 residues. This sequence originates from a male donor in good health and CMV-seronegative. The J gene is TRBJ1-5, the V gene TRBV27; D ambiguous. The sequencing input was PBMCs. CDR3 DNA: TGTGCCAGCAGTTTATTGGGAGGACCCCAGCATTTT. Amino acid sequence: CASSLLGGPQHF.